The 3 T cell receptor beta chains reported below all come from one sample, sequenced in a study of blood T cell repertoires in COVID-19. The table came from immunoSEQ multiplex PCR; TCRdb's copy has only in-frame clones and leaves some out. The table has approximately 100,000 clones, 84% seen once. Sequencing input: peripheral blood. The origin of the receptors is a woman aged 55-70 years with acute or convalescent COVID-19.

The gene calls are TRBV28 and TRBJ1-4, with a possible D match to TRBD1 (6 bases). Between the trimmed V and J ends, which lost 1 base and 6 bases, there was a span of 12 bases. The CDR3 is 15 residues long. The germline V gene has CDR1 MDHEN and CDR2 SYDVKM. The CDR3 region is CASSLLDRSYEKLFF. CDR3 DNA sequence: TGTGCCAGCAGTTTATTAGACAGGTCCTATGAAAAACTGTTTTTT.

The rearrangement uses TRBV6-1 and TRBJ2-4; D may be TRBD2 (5 bases). The germline V gene encodes CDR1 MNHNS and CDR2 SASEGT. The CDR3 covers 15 residues. Trimming took 2 bases from V and 0 from J, leaving 8 bases between them. CDR3 in amino acids: CASSERGVAKNIQYF. As DNA, the CDR3 is TGTGCCAGCAGTGAACGGGGAGTAGCCAAAAACATTCAGTACTTC.

This clone was recorded once. This chain uses TRBV2 with TRBJ1-5, with no clear D. V was cut by 1 base and J by 13 bases, with 14 bases left in between. The CDR3 consists of 13 residues. Germline assignment: CDR1 SNHLY and CDR2 FYNNEI. CDR3 sequence reads: CASSEVVQAFQHF. The CDR3 bases are TGTGCCAGCAGTGAAGTTGTTCAGGCCTTTCAGCATTTT.